The present entry profiles one TCR beta chain with its context. This entry comes from a study of blood T cell repertoires in COVID-19. For the study at large: PBMCs, B-cell-depleted T cells, or T cells provided the cDNA or gDNA that made up the material.

The germline V gene encodes CDR1 SGHNT and CDR2 YENEEA. The V end lost 1 base, the J end lost 3 bases, and 7 bases lay between the germline ends. The CDR3 is 14 residues long. As originally analysed: Reference gene primer amplification gave estimated nucleated cell counts. The protocol was immunoSEQ multiplex PCR, while the TCRdb copy is restricted to in-frame clones and leaves out a portion. V and J calls and clone size are those listed in that table; D and trimming were worked out from the DNA. The sample lists about 100,000 clones; around three quarters were seen once. The sequence came from a man between 50 and 59 years old who had recovered from COVID-19. The sample was peripheral blood. V usage is TRBV11-3 and J usage is TRBJ2-1; D may be TRBD1 (5 bases). DNA of the CDR3: TGTGCCAGCAGCTTAGGGACACACTACAATGAGCAGTTCTTC. This sequence encodes CASSLGTHYNEQFF.